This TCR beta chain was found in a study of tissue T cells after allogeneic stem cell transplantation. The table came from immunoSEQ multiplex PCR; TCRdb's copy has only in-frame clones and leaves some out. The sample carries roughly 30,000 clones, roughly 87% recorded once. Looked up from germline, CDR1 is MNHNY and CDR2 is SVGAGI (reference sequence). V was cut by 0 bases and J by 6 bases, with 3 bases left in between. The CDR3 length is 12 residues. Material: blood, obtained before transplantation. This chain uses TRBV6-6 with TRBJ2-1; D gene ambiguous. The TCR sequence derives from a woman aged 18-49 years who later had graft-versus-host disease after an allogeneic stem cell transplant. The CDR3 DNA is TGTGCCAGCAGTTACTCAGGCAATGAGCAGTTCTTC. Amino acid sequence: CASSYSGNEQFF.